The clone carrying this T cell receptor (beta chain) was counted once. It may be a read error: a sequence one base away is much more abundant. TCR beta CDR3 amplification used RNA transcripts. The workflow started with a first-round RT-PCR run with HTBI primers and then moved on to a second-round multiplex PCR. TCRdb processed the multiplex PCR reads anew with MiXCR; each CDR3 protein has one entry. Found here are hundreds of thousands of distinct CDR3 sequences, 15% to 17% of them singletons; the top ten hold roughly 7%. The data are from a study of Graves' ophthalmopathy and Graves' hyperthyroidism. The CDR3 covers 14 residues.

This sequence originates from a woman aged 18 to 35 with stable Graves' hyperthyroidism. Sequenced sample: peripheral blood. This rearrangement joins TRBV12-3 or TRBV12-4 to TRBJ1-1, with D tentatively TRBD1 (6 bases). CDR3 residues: CASTVRGRSTEACF. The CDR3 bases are TGTGCCAGCACCGTCAGGGGTCGAAGCACTGAAGCTTGCTTT.